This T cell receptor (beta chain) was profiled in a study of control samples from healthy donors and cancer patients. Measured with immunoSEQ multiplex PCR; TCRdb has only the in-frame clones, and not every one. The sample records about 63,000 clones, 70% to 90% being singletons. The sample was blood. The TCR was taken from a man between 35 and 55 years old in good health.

The CDR3 DNA sequence: TGTGCCTGGAGACAGGCCCGGAACACAGATACGCAGTATTTT. This gives the protein CAWRQARNTDTQYF. The chain employs TRBV30 and TRBJ2-3; TRBD1 is a possible D gene (5 bases). V was shortened by 3 bases and J by 2 bases, with 12 bases between the two germline ends. CDR1 is GTSNPN and CDR2 is SVGIG in the germline V gene (reference sequence). There are 14 residues in the CDR3.